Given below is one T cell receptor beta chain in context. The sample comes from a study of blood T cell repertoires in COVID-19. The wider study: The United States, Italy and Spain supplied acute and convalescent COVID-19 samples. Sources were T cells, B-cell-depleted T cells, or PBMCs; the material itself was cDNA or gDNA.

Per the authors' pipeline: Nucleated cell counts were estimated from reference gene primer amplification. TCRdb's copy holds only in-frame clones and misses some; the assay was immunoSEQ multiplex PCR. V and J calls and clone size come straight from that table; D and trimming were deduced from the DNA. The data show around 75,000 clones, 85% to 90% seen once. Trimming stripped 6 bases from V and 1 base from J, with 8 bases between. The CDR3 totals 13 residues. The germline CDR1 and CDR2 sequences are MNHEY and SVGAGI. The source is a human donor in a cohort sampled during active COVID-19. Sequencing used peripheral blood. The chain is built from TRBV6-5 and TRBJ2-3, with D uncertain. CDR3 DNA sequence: TGTGCCAGCAGCAATAGCCGCACAGATACGCAGTATTTT. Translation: CASSNSRTDTQYF.